These T cell receptor beta chains were read from a single sample in a study of blood T cell repertoires in COVID-19. Sequencing was performed with immunoSEQ multiplex PCR; in TCRdb, only in-frame clones are kept and a portion is missing. This table has 200,000 to 300,000 clones, about 87% appearing once. Sequencing input: peripheral blood. These receptors were collected from a woman aged 55-70 years with COVID-19, enrolled during active disease. The CDR3 runs from the conserved cysteine through the conserved F or W. D genes are given only for firm matches. The size field is filled for only some rows; it gives once, few, many or a size class.

TRBV7-6	NA	TRBJ2-3	NA	17	TGTGCCAGCAGCCAGCGTCTAGCAACAGCTAGCACAGATACGCAGTATTTT	CASSQRLATASTDTQYF
TRBV3-1/TRBV3-2	NA	TRBJ1-4	NA	15	TGTGCCAGCAGCCTGAGGACAGCCGTGGAGGAAAAACTGTTTTTT	CASSLRTAVEEKLFF
TRBV11-3	NA	TRBJ1-3	NA	13	TGTGCCAGCAGCTCGGGGGGAGGAAACACCATATATTTT	CASSSGGGNTIYF
TRBV28	NA	TRBJ1-2	NA	17	TGTGCCAGCACTACACTGGGAGGGGGTGGGTCGGCCTATGGCTACACCTTC	CASTTLGGGGSAYGYTF
TRBV9	TRBD1	TRBJ2-3	NA	14	TGTGCCAGCAGCGCTCCGGACAGGGCAGATACGCAGTATTTT	CASSAPDRADTQYF
TRBV5-4	NA	TRBJ1-2	NA	15	TGTGCCAGCAGCTTGGACGGTATTGATTTCGGGGGCTACACCTTC	CASSLDGIDFGGYTF
TRBV9	NA	TRBJ1-1	few	18	TGTGCCAGCTCACGAGGAGGGGCTTCCTCGTACCTTAACACTGAAGCTTTCTTT	CASSRGGASSYLNTEAFF
TRBV6-2/TRBV6-3	NA	TRBJ1-4	NA	12	TGTGCCAGCAGTTACGCGGGTGAAAAACTGTTTTTT	CASSYAGEKLFF
TRBV4-1	TRBD1	TRBJ1-4	NA	15	TGCGCCAGCAGCCCCCGGGACAGCCGCAATGAAAAACTGTTTTTT	CASSPRDSRNEKLFF
TRBV27	TRBD2	TRBJ2-1	NA	19	TGTGCCAGCAGTTTATTTTGGGTGAGCGGGAATAACGACTACAATGAGCAGTTCTTC	CASSLFWVSGNNDYNEQFF
TRBV24-1	TRBD1	TRBJ1-2	NA	17	TGTGCCACCAGGTGGGGACCGGGACAGGGTCCCAGCTATGGCTACACCTTC	CATRWGPGQGPSYGYTF
TRBV27	TRBD2	TRBJ2-1	NA	16	TGTGCCAGCAGTTTTCGACTAGCGGGAGGGTACAATGAGCAGTTCTTC	CASSFRLAGGYNEQFF
TRBV27	NA	TRBJ1-1	NA	17	TGTGCCAGCAGTTTAATGTCTAGGCACCCACGGAACACTGAAGCTTTCTTT	CASSLMSRHPRNTEAFF
TRBV9	TRBD2	TRBJ2-1	NA	16	TGTGCCAGCAGCGCGCCAGGCGGGAGGGGCTACAATGAGCAGTTCTTC	CASSAPGGRGYNEQFF
TRBV12-5	NA	TRBJ2-1	once	15	TGTGCTAGCCCCCCCCCGGGTAGACCATACAATGAGCAGTTCTTC	CASPPPGRPYNEQFF
TRBV12-5	NA	TRBJ2-2	NA	18	TGTGCTAGTGGTTTGGTACATGGCAGGACAGACGACACCGGGGAGCTGTTTTTT	CASGLVHGRTDDTGELFF
TRBV29-1	NA	TRBJ1-1	NA	15	TGCAGCGTTGCGGCCCGGGGGGGGCCGAACACTGAAGCTTTCTTT	CSVAARGGPNTEAFF
TRBV4-1	TRBD2	TRBJ2-7	NA	17	TGCGCCAGCAGCCAGGGACTAGCGGAGTCCCCCTCCTACGAGCAGTACTTC	CASSQGLAESPSYEQYF
TRBV11-2	TRBD2	TRBJ2-1	NA	15	TGTGCCAGCAGCTACGGACTAGTGGGCCCCGAAGTTCTGTTCTTC	CASSYGLVGPEVLFF
TRBV6-2/TRBV6-3	TRBD2	TRBJ2-1	few	14	TGTGCCAGCAGTCCGAGCGGGAGAGGGAATGAGCAGTTCTTC	CASSPSGRGNEQFF
TRBV3-1/TRBV3-2	TRBD1	TRBJ1-1	NA	14	TGTGCCAGCAGCCTAAGGACAGGGGTTGGCGAAGCTTTCTTT	CASSLRTGVGEAFF
TRBV7-6	NA	TRBJ1-2	NA	15	TGTGCCAGCAGCTTATTGTCGGGGGATCTCTATGGCTACACCTTC	CASSLLSGDLYGYTF
TRBV19	NA	TRBJ1-1	NA	13	TGTGCCAGTAGTTTCTCGGGGGACACTGAAGCTTTCTTT	CASSFSGDTEAFF
TRBV2	TRBD1	TRBJ2-3	NA	12	TGTGCCACCGGACAGGGGTCGGATACGCAGTATTTT	CATGQGSDTQYF
TRBV5-1	TRBD2	TRBJ2-1	NA	15	TGCGCCAGCAGCTATAGCACTAGCGGGAACAATGAGCAGTTCTTC	CASSYSTSGNNEQFF
TRBV11-1	NA	TRBJ2-5	NA	14	TGTGCCAGCAGTTTCCGGGACTTCTCAGAGACCCAGTACTTC	CASSFRDFSETQYF
TRBV19	TRBD1	TRBJ1-5	NA	14	TGTGCCAGTAGGGGGACAGGGGCACAGGGGCCCCAGCATTTT	CASRGTGAQGPQHF
TRBV3-1/TRBV3-2	NA	TRBJ1-1	NA	13	TGTGCCAGCAGCCAAGTTGGGACTGCTGAAGCTTTCTTT	CASSQVGTAEAFF
TRBV7-3	NA	TRBJ2-1	NA	14	TGTGCCAGCAGCTTAGAAGGAGGTATGAATGAGCAGTTCTTC	CASSLEGGMNEQFF
TRBV2	NA	TRBJ2-3	NA	16	TGTGCCAGCAGTGAATTCACAGGCGGGGTCACAGATACGCAGTATTTT	CASSEFTGGVTDTQYF
TRBV9	TRBD1	TRBJ2-1	once	14	TGTGCCAGCAGCGTAGACGCAGGGGGCTATGAGCAGTTCTTC	CASSVDAGGYEQFF
TRBV28	NA	TRBJ2-7	NA	14	TGTGCCAGCAGTTTGATGGGGCAATCCTACGAGCAGTACTTC	CASSLMGQSYEQYF
TRBV19	NA	TRBJ1-2	NA	16	TGTGCCAGTAGTCCCGTACAGGGTACGCTTAACTATGGCTACACCTTC	CASSPVQGTLNYGYTF
TRBV7-2	TRBD2	TRBJ2-1	NA	15	TGTGCCAGCAGCCCTCGGGCGAGCGGGAGGGATGAGCAGTTCTTC	CASSPRASGRDEQFF
TRBV6-5	TRBD1	TRBJ1-2	NA	15	TGTGCCAGCAGCCAGGGGGACAGGGTTAACTATGGCTACACCTTC	CASSQGDRVNYGYTF
TRBV30	TRBD2	TRBJ2-3	NA	15	TGTGCCTGGATGGCGGGGGCTAGCGGGACAGATACGCAGTATTTT	CAWMAGASGTDTQYF
TRBV27	NA	TRBJ1-2	NA	15	TGTGCCAGCAGTTTATCGATTCCGAGGATATATGGCTACACCTTC	CASSLSIPRIYGYTF
TRBV9	NA	TRBJ2-1	NA	15	TGTGCCAGCAGCGTAGCTTGGTACGGGAGTGGGGAGCAGTTCTTC	CASSVAWYGSGEQFF
TRBV20-1	TRBD1	TRBJ1-6	NA	14	TGCAGTGCTAGTGAAGCCCAGGGGGTATCACCCCTCCACTTT	CSASEAQGVSPLHF
TRBV6-6	TRBD2	TRBJ2-2	NA	19	TGTGCCAGCAGTCCTCGGACTAGCGGGGGGCCCAACCCCACCGGGGAGCTGTTTTTT	CASSPRTSGGPNPTGELFF
TRBV5-1	NA	TRBJ2-2	NA	15	TGCGCCAGCAGCTTGGCCGTGCGGGTCACCGGGGAGCTGTTTTTT	CASSLAVRVTGELFF
TRBV5-1	TRBD1	TRBJ2-3	NA	16	TGCGCCAGCAGCTTGATGGACAGGGGGCATGTAGATACGCAGTATTTT	CASSLMDRGHVDTQYF
TRBV19	NA	TRBJ2-2	NA	15	TGTGCCAGTAGTACCAGGACAGCGCCCACCGGGGAGCTGTTTTTT	CASSTRTAPTGELFF
TRBV5-1	TRBD1	TRBJ2-2	NA	17	TGCGCCAGCAGCTTGTCCCGGACAGGCCTTAACACCGGGGAGCTGTTTTTT	CASSLSRTGLNTGELFF
TRBV6-6	NA	TRBJ2-5	NA	14	TGTGCCAGCAGTTCGTACAGGGATGGGGAGACCCAGTACTTC	CASSSYRDGETQYF
TRBV27	TRBD1	TRBJ2-5	once	15	TGTGCCAGCAGTCCGAGGACAGGGGATCAAGAGACCCAGTACTTC	CASSPRTGDQETQYF
TRBV5-1	TRBD1	TRBJ2-7	NA	13	TGCGCCAGCAGCAGTACAGGGGGAGGCGAGCAGTACTTC	CASSSTGGGEQYF
TRBV5-4	TRBD1	TRBJ1-3	NA	19	TGTGCCAGCAGCTTGGCGGGGGGGACAGGGAGATTCGCTGGAAACACCATATATTTT	CASSLAGGTGRFAGNTIYF
TRBV7-9	TRBD1	TRBJ2-7	once	14	TGTGCCAGCAGCCGACAGGGGCCCCCCTACGAGCAGTACTTC	CASSRQGPPYEQYF
TRBV27	TRBD1	TRBJ1-5	NA	16	TGTGCCAGCAGAGGACAGGGAGGGTTCAGCAATCAGCCCCAGCATTTT	CASRGQGGFSNQPQHF
TRBV4-1	TRBD1	TRBJ1-5	few	16	TGCGCCAGCAGCCGCGGACAGGGGGCAGGTAATCAGCCCCAGCATTTT	CASSRGQGAGNQPQHF
TRBV29-1	TRBD2	TRBJ2-7	NA	12	TGCAGCGTTGTGAGCGGGAGAGGCGAGCAGTACTTC	CSVVSGRGEQYF
TRBV28	NA	TRBJ1-6	NA	14	TGTGCCAGCAGCGCTCGCGGGAAGGGTTCACCCCTCCACTTT	CASSARGKGSPLHF
TRBV14	NA	TRBJ1-1	NA	16	TGTGCCAGCAGCCAAGTCTCGAGGGTTCTAGGGCTTGAAGCTTTCTTT	CASSQVSRVLGLEAFF
TRBV3-1/TRBV3-2	TRBD2	TRBJ2-7	NA	13	TGTGCCAGCAGCCGGGGACTAGCCTACGAGCAGTACTTC	CASSRGLAYEQYF
TRBV25-1	NA	TRBJ1-1	NA	15	TGTGCCAGCAGTGAATTGGGCAGTCTGAACACTGAAGCTTTCTTT	CASSELGSLNTEAFF
TRBV7-9	NA	TRBJ2-3	NA	13	TGTGCCAGCAGCATCTCTAACACAGATACGCAGTATTTT	CASSISNTDTQYF
TRBV5-8	TRBD2	TRBJ2-3	NA	16	TGTGCCAGCAGCAAGGGACTAGCGGGAGCCTTAGATACGCAGTATTTT	CASSKGLAGALDTQYF
TRBV19	TRBD2	TRBJ2-1	NA	13	TGTGCCACCAGCCGGGAGGAGGTCAATGAGCAGTTCTTC	CATSREEVNEQFF
TRBV9	TRBD1	TRBJ1-5	NA	14	TGTGCCAGCAGCGTAGGGGACAGGGGCCAGCCCCAGCATTTT	CASSVGDRGQPQHF